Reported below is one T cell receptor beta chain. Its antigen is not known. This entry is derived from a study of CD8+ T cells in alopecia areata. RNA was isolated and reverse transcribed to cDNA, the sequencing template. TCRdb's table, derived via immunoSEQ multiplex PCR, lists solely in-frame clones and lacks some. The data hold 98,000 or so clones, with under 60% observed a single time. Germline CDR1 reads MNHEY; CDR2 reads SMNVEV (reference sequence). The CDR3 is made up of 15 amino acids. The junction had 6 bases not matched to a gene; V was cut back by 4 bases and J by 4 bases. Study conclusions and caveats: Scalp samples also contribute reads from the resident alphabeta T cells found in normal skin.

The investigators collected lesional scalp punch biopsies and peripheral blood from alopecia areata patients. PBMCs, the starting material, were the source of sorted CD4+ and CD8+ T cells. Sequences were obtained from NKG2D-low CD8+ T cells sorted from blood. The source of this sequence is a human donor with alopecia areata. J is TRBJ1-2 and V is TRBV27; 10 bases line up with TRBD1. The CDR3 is CASSSDRGLIYGYTF. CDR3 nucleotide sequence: TGTGCCAGCAGTTCCGACAGGGGGCTTATCTATGGCTACACCTTC.